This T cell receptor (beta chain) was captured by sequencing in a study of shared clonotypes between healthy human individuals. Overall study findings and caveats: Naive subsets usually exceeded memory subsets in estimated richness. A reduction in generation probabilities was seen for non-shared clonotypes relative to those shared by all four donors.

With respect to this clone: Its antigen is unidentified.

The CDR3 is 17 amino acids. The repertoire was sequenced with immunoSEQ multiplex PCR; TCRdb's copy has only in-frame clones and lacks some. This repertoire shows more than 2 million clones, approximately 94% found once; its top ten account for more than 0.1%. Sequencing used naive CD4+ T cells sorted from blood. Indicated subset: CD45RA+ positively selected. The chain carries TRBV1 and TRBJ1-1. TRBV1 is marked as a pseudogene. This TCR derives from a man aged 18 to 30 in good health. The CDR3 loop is CTSSQDLPILRRGEAFF. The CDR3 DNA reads TGCACCAGCAGCCAAGACCTACCAATTCTTCGGCGTGGTGAAGCTTTCTTT.